The clone carrying this T cell receptor beta chain has a count of ten or more. Antigen unknown. The data derive from a study of blood T cells in healthy people across ages. Per-sample PBMC isolation yielded at least 7 million cells. Combining a sample-barcoded 5' primer with a J-beta primer mix, a second PCR ran for about 6 to 12 cycles. Every individual sample yielded 3 million or more paired-end reads (each containing CDR3). Using its own MiXCR run on the 5' RACE reads, TCRdb lists one record per CDR3 protein. The data contain 1.5 million to 2 million distinct CDR3 sequences, 28% of them singletons. General study findings and limits: In these data, TCR beta diversity tracked strongly with naive T cell percentage.

The CDR3 totals 15 residues. V was clipped by 6 bases and J by 10 bases; unmatched bases: 15. Germline-derived CDR1 and CDR2 are MRHNA and SNTAGT. The source is a woman aged 25-40 years in good health. Input material: blood. V usage is TRBV6-4 and J usage is TRBJ2-1, with 7 bases lining up with TRBD1. The CDR3 is CASSTNPTGVGEQFF. Written as DNA, the CDR3 is TGTGCCAGCAGCACGAACCCTACAGGGGTTGGAGAGCAGTTCTTC.